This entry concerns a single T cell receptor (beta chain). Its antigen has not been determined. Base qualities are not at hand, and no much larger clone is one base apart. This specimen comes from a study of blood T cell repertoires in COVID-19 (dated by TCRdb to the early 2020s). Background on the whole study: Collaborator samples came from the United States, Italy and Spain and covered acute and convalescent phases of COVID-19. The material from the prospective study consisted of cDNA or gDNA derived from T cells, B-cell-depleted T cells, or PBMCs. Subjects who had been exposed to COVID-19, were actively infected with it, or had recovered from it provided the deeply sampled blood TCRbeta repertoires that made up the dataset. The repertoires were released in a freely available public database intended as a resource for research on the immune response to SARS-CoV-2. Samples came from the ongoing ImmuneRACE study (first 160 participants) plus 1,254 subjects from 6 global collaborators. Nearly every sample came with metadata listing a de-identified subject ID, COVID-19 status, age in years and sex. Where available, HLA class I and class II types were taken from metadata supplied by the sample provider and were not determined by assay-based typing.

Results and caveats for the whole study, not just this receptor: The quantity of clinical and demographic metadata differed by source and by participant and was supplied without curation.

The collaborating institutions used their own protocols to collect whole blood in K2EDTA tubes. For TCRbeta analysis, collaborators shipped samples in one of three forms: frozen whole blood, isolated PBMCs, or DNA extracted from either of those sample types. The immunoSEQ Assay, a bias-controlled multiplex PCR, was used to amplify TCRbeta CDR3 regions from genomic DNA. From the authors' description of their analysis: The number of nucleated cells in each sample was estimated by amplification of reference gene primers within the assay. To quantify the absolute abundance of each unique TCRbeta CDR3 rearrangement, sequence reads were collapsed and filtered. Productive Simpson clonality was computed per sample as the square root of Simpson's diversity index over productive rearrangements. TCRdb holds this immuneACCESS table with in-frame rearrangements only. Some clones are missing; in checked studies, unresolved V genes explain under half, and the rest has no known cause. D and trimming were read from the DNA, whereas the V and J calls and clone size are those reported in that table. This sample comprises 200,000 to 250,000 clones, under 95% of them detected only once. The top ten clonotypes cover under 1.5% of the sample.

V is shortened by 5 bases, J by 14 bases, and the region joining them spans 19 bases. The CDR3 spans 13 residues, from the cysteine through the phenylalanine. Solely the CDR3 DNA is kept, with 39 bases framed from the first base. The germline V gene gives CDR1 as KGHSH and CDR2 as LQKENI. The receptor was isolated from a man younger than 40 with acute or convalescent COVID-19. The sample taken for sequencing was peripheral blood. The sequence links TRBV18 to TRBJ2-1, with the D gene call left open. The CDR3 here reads CASSSSRSGGEFF. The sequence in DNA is TGTGCCAGCTCATCCAGTCGATCCGGTGGAGAGTTCTTC.